Shown below are 15 T cell receptor beta chains from a single sample sequenced in a study of long-term antiretroviral therapy in people with HIV. A v3.0 immunoSEQ assay was performed at survey level. TCRdb keeps only in-frame clones here, not all; method: immunoSEQ multiplex PCR. The table records 20,000 to 25,000 clones, approximately 80% of them present only once. This sample comprised unsorted PBMCs, obtained 1.6 years after starting antiretroviral therapy. The receptor source for this set is a man in his forties with HIV.

V usage is TRBV19 and J usage is TRBJ1-2; a possible D gene is TRBD1 (5 bases). The germline V gene has CDR1 LNHDA and CDR2 SQIVND (reference sequence). The ends were cut back, 5 bases at V and 2 bases at J, with 15 bases in the middle. There are 15 residues in the CDR3. The CDR3 DNA reads as TGTGCCAGTAGTTCGGCTCAGGGAGAGAACTATGGCTACACCTTC. The encoded protein is CASSSAQGENYGYTF.

The chain employs TRBV18 and TRBJ2-5, with 14 bases identical to TRBD2. The CDR3 sequence is 21 residues long. V dropped 3 bases and J dropped 1; count of bases not matched to a gene: 16. CDR1 and CDR2 (germline): KGHSH, LQKENI. DNA for the CDR3: TGTGCCAGCTCACCCGGATTTGGGACTAGCGGGGGAGAAGGTGCCCAAGAGACCCAGTACTTC. Its translation: CASSPGFGTSGGEGAQETQYF. Complete variable domain (other parts from reference TRBV18 and TRBJ2-5): NAGVMQNPRHLVRRRGQEARLRCSPMKGHSHVYWYRQLPEEGLKFMVYLQKENIIDESGMPKERFSAEFPKEGPSILRIQQVVRGDSAAYFCASSPGFGTSGGEGAQETQYFGPGTRLLVL.

J is TRBJ2-5 and V is TRBV13, with D possibly matching TRBD1 (7 bases). Gene TRBJ2-7 matches the end of the DNA better, so the J call may be wrong. The CDR3 is made up of 15 amino acids. CDR1 and CDR2 (germline): PRHDT, FYEKMQ (reference sequence). CDR3 loop: CASSLGGQGGYEQYF. CDR3 nucleotide sequence: TGTGCCAGCAGCTTAGGAGGGCAGGGGGGTTACGAGCAGTACTTC.

The rearrangement joins TRBV5-1 to TRBJ2-7, with D maybe TRBD1 (6 bases). The CDR3 sequence is 13 residues long. CDR1 is SGHRS, CDR2 YFSETQ, per germline. V was trimmed by 0 bases and J by 6 bases, leaving 10 bases between them. The CDR3, as DNA: TGCGCCAGCAGCTTGGAAACAGGGAGCGAGCAGTACTTC. Encoded protein: CASSLETGSEQYF.

The chain joins TRBV11-2 to TRBJ1-6; TRBD1 matches 9 bases. The CDR3 has 13 residues. Germline-derived CDR1 and CDR2 are SGHAT and FQNNGV. The V gene end was trimmed by 8 bases and the J gene end by 10 bases; junction bases not matched to a gene: 6. CDR3 nucleotides: TGTGCCAGCCAGGGACAGGGCGGCTCACCCCTCCACTTT. Amino acid sequence: CASQGQGGSPLHF.

The V gene is TRBV5-4, the J gene TRBJ1-2; the D is unclear. CDR3 length equals 15 residues. Germline CDR1 reads SGHNT; CDR2 reads YYREEE (reference sequence). The V and J ends lost 1 base and 1 base respectively, with 11 bases between them. The CDR3 reads CASSLSSGFNYGYTF. The CDR3 DNA reads TGTGCCAGCAGCTTGTCCTCGGGATTTAACTATGGCTACACCTTC.

The CDR3 DNA reads TGTGCCAGCAGCTTAGAAGTAGGTGGCAACACTGAAGCTTTCTTT. It translates to CASSLEVGGNTEAFF. The rearrangement links TRBV7-9 to TRBJ1-1; D not certain. Germline V lookup: CDR1 SEHNR, CDR2 FQNEAQ (reference sequence). V lost 1 base and J 2 bases, leaving 11 bases between the germline ends. The CDR3 is made up of 15 amino acids.

This clone was seen a handful of times. The rearrangement joins TRBV7-3 to TRBJ2-2; a possible D gene is TRBD1 (6 bases). Germline CDR1 and CDR2: SGHTA and FQGTGA. CDR3 length: 14 amino acids. The V gene lost 5 bases and the J gene lost 1 base, with 8 bases spanning the gap. CDR3 loop: CASSPGQNTGELFF. The CDR3 DNA reads TGTGCCAGCAGCCCGGGACAGAACACCGGGGAGCTGTTTTTT.

The chain joins TRBV19 to TRBJ2-3; the D gene is possibly TRBD1 (5 bases). Trimming left V 1 base short and J 0 bases short, with 14 bases between. Per the germline V gene, CDR1 is LNHDA and CDR2 is SQIVND (reference sequence). The CDR3 contains 17 residues. In nucleotides, the CDR3 is TGTGCCAGTAGTATAGGCCCGGACACGTTTAGCACAGATACGCAGTATTTT. It translates to CASSIGPDTFSTDTQYF.

The rearrangement joins TRBV30 to TRBJ2-7, with 9 bases fitting TRBD2. Germline trimming cut 2 bases from V and 4 bases from J; bases unmatched to any gene: 12. In germline, CDR1 is GTSNPN, CDR2 SVGIG (reference sequence). The CDR3 totals 16 residues. The DNA for the CDR3 is TGTGCCTGGAGTCGTCCGTTAGCGGGAGAATCGTACGAGCAGTACTTC. It specifies CAWSRPLAGESYEQYF.

The chain carries TRBV11-1 and TRBJ1-1; a weak D match, TRBD1 (6 bases). The CDR3 runs to 16 residues. The germline V and J ends were trimmed by 2 bases and 1 base, with 14 bases remaining between them. CDR1 SGHAT and CDR2 FQDESV come from the germline V gene (reference sequence). In DNA form, the CDR3 reads TGTGCCAGCAGCTTAAAGGTCAGGGGTGGGAACACTGAAGCTTTCTTT. The encoded protein is CASSLKVRGGNTEAFF.

This chain links TRBV6-1 with TRBJ2-1; 9 nucleotides match TRBD2. J gave up 0 bases and V 4 bases, and 4 bases lay outside the gene matches. CDR1 and CDR2 (germline): MNHNS, SASEGT. This CDR3 has 16 residues. The CDR3, as DNA: TGTGCCAGCAGTGGCCTAGCGGGGCGCTCCTACAATGAGCAGTTCTTC. Residues: CASSGLAGRSYNEQFF.

This chain links TRBV5-5 with TRBJ2-2; TRBD1 agrees at 7 bases. There are 16 residues in the CDR3. Unmatched junction bases numbered 8, after V lost 0 bases and J lost 6 bases. The germline V gene encodes CDR1 SGHKS and CDR2 YYEKEE (reference sequence). CDR3 residues: CASSLASVTGSGELFF. The CDR3 bases are TGTGCCAGCAGCTTGGCCTCTGTGACAGGGTCCGGGGAGCTGTTTTTT.

This clone was recorded once. V and J are TRBV18 and TRBJ2-1; 13 bases line up with TRBD2. The CDR3 has 16 amino acids. Germline V gene data show CDR1 as KGHSH and CDR2 as LQKENI. The J segment lost 10 bases and the V segment lost 2 bases, leaving 8 bases of the junction unmatched. Here the CDR3 DNA reads TGTGCCAGCTCACCAGGGACTAGCGGGGCCGAAGGGGAGCAGTTCTTC. Translation: CASSPGTSGAEGEQFF.

The gene calls are TRBV10-2 and TRBJ1-1; D remains unclear. Germline CDR1 WSHSY, CDR2 SAAADI. This CDR3 has 12 residues. The ends were cut back, 3 bases at V and 5 bases at J, with 7 bases in the middle. DNA for the CDR3: TGCGCCAGCAGTGAATTGGGGACTGAAGCTTTCTTT. It specifies CASSELGTEAFF.